Below are 10 T cell receptor beta chains sequenced from a single sample in a study of blood T cell repertoires in COVID-19. Produced via immunoSEQ multiplex PCR; TCRdb's table is partial and in-frame only. The table lists over 150,000 clones, about 86% of them singletons, with roughly 7% in the top ten. Sequencing used PBMCs or T cells enriched from blood (not recorded which). The receptors were gathered from a man aged 35-49 years who had recovered from COVID-19.

This clone was counted between two and nine times. The rearrangement uses TRBV24-1 and TRBJ2-5; the match to TRBD1 covers 7 bases. This CDR3 spans 17 amino acids. V was pared by 4 bases and J by 0 bases, with 10 bases of the junction left unmatched. The germline CDR1 and CDR2 sequences are KGHDR and SFDVKD. The chain's CDR3 is CATSDRRQGRYQETQYF. CDR3 nucleotide sequence: TGTGCCACCAGTGACCGGAGACAGGGAAGGTACCAAGAGACCCAGTACTTC.

The J gene is TRBJ1-1, the V gene TRBV7-6; 7 nucleotides agree with TRBD1. The CDR3 length is 18 residues. The germline V gene encodes CDR1 SGHVS and CDR2 FNYEAQ. The trim removed 2 bases at V and 1 base at J, leaving 13 bases unmatched. The CDR3 sequence: CASSLNRGKGGRNTEAFF. CDR3 coding DNA: TGTGCCAGCAGCTTAAACAGGGGTAAAGGGGGCAGGAACACTGAAGCTTTCTTT.

The V gene is TRBV30, the J gene TRBJ1-6, with a weak D call TRBD1 (5 bases). This CDR3 is built from 16 residues. V lost 1 base and J 10 bases, leaving 20 bases between the germline ends. Germline CDR1 GTSNPN, CDR2 SVGIG (reference sequence). Written as DNA, the CDR3 is TGTGCCTGGAGTGCAACGAGGGGAGGGGTGGGGTCACCCCTCCACTTT. Translation gives CAWSATRGGVGSPLHF.

V usage is TRBV7-2 and J usage is TRBJ2-7; D unclear. This CDR3 has 17 residues. Trimming pared 5 bases from V and 3 bases from J, leaving 23 bases between. Germline loops: CDR1 SGHTA, CDR2 FQGNSA. The CDR3 loop reads CASSPHSGGARSYEQYF. In DNA form, the CDR3 reads TGTGCCAGCAGCCCTCATAGTGGCGGTGCTCGGAGCTACGAGCAGTACTTC.

The chain has TRBV4-3 and TRBJ1-1, with 7 bases identical to TRBD1. Germline V gives CDR1 LGHNA, CDR2 YSLEER. Unmatched junction bases numbered 3, after V lost 4 bases and J lost 1 base. The CDR3 contains 14 residues. Written as DNA, the CDR3 is TGCGCCAGCAGCCTAGCAGGGGGGAACACTGAAGCTTTCTTT. Residues: CASSLAGGNTEAFF.

This clone came up a few times. The J gene is TRBJ2-6, the V gene TRBV29-1; no clear D. CDR3 size: 15 residues. Looked up from germline, CDR1 is SQVTM and CDR2 is ANQGSEA. V lost 0 bases and J lost 2, with 8 bases in between. CDR3 bases: TGCAGCGTTGAAGAAAACAATGCTGGGGCCAACGTCCTGACTTTC. Translation gives CSVEENNAGANVLTF.

This rearrangement joins TRBV6-5 to TRBJ1-1; D uncertain. The V gene lost 7 bases and the J gene lost 4 bases, with 10 bases spanning the gap. The CDR3 length is 12 residues. Germline lookup yields CDR1 MNHEY and CDR2 SVGAGI. The CDR3 reads CASTGGSTEAFF. As DNA, the CDR3 is TGTGCCAGCACCGGCGGGAGCACTGAAGCTTTCTTT.

The chain links TRBV15 to TRBJ2-4; D is perhaps TRBD1 (6 bases). The germline CDR1 and CDR2 sequences are LNHNV and YYDKDF (reference sequence). CDR3 length: 18 amino acids. V was cut by 5 bases and J by 0 bases, with 20 bases left in between. Written as DNA, the CDR3 is TGTGCCACCAGCGCCAAGTGGGGGCCAGACCTAGCCAAAAACATTCAGTACTTC. It yields the protein CATSAKWGPDLAKNIQYF.

This chain links TRBV5-1 with TRBJ1-4, with D possibly being TRBD1 (5 bases). Between the trimmed V and J ends, which lost 5 bases and 2 bases, there was a span of 16 bases. CDR3 length equals 16 residues. The germline CDR1 and CDR2 sequences are SGHRS and YFSETQ. The CDR3 loop is CASSRDSYSTNEKLFF. DNA for the CDR3: TGCGCCAGCAGTCGAGACAGTTACTCCACTAATGAAAAACTGTTTTTT.

For this clone: The same CDR3 is also encoded by other DNA sequences in this sample. This chain uses TRBV5-1 with TRBJ2-1; 11 positions match TRBD2. Germline lookup yields CDR1 SGHRS and CDR2 YFSETQ. V dropped 4 bases and J dropped 0; count of bases not matched to a gene: 3. The CDR3 runs to 16 residues. In DNA form, the CDR3 reads TGCGCCAGCAGCCTTACTAGCGGGAGCTCCTACAATGAGCAGTTCTTC. Protein sequence: CASSLTSGSSYNEQFF.